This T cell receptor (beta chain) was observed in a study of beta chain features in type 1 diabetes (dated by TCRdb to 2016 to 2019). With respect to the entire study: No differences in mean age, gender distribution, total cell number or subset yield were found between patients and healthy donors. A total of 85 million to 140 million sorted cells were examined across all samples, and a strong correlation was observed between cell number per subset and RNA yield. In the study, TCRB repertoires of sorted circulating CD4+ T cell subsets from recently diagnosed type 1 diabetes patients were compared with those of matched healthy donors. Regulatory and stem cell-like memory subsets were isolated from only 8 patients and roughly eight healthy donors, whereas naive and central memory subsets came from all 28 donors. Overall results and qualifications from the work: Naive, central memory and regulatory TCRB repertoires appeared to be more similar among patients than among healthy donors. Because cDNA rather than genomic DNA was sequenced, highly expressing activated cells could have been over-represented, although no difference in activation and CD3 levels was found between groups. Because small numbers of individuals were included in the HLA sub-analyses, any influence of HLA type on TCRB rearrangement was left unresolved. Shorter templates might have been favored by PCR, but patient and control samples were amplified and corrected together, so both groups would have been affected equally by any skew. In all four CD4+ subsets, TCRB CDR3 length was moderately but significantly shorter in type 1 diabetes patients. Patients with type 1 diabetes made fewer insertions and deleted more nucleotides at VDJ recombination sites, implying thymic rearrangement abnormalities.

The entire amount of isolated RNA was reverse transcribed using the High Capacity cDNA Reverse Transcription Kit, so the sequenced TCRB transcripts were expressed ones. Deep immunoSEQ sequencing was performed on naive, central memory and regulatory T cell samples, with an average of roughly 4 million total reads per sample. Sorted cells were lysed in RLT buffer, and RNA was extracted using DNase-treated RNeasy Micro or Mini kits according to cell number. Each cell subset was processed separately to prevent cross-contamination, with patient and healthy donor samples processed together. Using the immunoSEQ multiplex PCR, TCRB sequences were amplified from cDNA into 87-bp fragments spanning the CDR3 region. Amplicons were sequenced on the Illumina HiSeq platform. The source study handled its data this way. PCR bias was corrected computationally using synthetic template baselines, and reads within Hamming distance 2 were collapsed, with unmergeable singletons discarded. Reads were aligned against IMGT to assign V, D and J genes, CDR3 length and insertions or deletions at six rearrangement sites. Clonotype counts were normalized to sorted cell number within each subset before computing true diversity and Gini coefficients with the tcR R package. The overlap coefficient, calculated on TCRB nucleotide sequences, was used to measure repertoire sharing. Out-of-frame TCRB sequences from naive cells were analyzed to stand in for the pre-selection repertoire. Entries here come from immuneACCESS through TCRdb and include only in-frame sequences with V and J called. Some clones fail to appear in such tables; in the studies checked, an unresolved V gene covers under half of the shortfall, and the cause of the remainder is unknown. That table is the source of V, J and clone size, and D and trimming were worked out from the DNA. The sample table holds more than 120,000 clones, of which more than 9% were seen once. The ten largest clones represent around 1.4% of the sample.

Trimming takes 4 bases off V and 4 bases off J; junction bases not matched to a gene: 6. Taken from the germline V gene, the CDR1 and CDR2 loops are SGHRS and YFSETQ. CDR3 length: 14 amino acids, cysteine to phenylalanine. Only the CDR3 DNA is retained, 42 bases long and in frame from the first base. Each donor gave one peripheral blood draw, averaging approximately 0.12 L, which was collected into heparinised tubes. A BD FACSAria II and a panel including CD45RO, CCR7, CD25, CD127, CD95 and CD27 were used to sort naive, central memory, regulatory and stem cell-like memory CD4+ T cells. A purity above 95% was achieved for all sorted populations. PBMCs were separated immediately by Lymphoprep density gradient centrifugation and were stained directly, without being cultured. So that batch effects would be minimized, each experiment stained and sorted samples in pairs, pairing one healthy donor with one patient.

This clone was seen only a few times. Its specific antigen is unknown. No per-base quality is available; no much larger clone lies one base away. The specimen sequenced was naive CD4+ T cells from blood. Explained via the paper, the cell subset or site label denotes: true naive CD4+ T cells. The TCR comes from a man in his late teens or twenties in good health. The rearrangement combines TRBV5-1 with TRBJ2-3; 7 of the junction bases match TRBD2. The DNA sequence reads TGCGCCAGCAGCCAAGCCGGGAGGCCAGATACGCAGTATTTT. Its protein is CASSQAGRPDTQYF.